This T cell receptor (beta chain) was identified in a study of blood T cell repertoires in COVID-19. V was clipped by 2 bases and J by 3 bases, with 26 bases between them. CDR1 is LGHNT, CDR2 FRNRAP, per germline. The CDR3 loop spans 19 amino acids. Clones were sequenced by immunoSEQ multiplex PCR, and TCRdb holds only the in-frame ones, with some missing. The repertoire holds hundreds of thousands of clones, with 65% to 90% as singletons. The TCR comes from a man between 50 and 59 years old with COVID-19, enrolled during active disease. The sequencing sample was made of peripheral blood. The chain is built from TRBV12-5 and TRBJ2-7; maybe TRBD1 (6 bases). The CDR3 spells CASGLRQLHHQGKYYEQYF. The CDR3 region has the DNA TGTGCTAGTGGTTTGAGACAGCTACACCACCAGGGGAAATACTACGAGCAGTACTTC.